The 5 T cell receptor beta chains listed next were all sequenced from one sample in a study of blood T cell repertoires in COVID-19. Clones were read by immunoSEQ multiplex PCR, and TCRdb kept only the in-frame ones, dropping some. The sample lists 100,000 or so clones; 87% were seen once. Sequenced: peripheral blood. The receptors here all came from a man aged 30 to 45 in a cohort sampled during active COVID-19.

This chain uses TRBV7-3 with TRBJ2-3, with TRBD2 identical over 9 bases. Germline lookup yields CDR1 SGHTA and CDR2 FQGTGA. Germline trimming cut 5 bases from V and 1 base from J; bases unmatched to any gene: 4. The CDR3 has 15 residues. The CDR3 region has the DNA TGTGCCAGCAGCACCGCTAGCGGGGGCACAGATACGCAGTATTTT. Protein sequence: CASSTASGGTDTQYF.

This rearrangement joins TRBV20-1 to TRBJ1-5; no definite D call. Trimming removed 3 bases from V and 0 bases from J, with 9 bases in between. The CDR3 covers 14 residues. CDR1 and CDR2 (germline): DFQATT, SNEGSKA (reference sequence). The CDR3 bases are TGCAGTGCTAGTGAGCGGTTTAGCAATCAGCCCCAGCATTTT. Protein sequence: CSASERFSNQPQHF.

The chain couples TRBV27 to TRBJ1-2; TRBD1 agrees at 8 bases. CDR3 length equals 15 residues. Germline CDR1 MNHEY, CDR2 SMNVEV (reference sequence). Trimming cost V 2 bases and J 5 bases; bases outside gene matches: 7. CDR3 amino acids: CASSLRTGGGYGYTF. The CDR3, as DNA: TGTGCCAGCAGTTTACGTACAGGGGGGGGATATGGCTACACCTTC.

V gene TRBV19 combines with J gene TRBJ1-1; no clear D. The germline V and J ends were trimmed by 5 bases and 4 bases, with 20 bases remaining between them. The CDR3 loop spans 16 amino acids. CDR1 LNHDA and CDR2 SQIVND come from the germline V gene (reference sequence). The CDR3 DNA is TGTGCCAGTAGTCCCAATTCAAGGGTGGAGGGCACTGAAGCTTTCTTT. Translating it yields CASSPNSRVEGTEAFF.

To note about this clone: A read error may account for a junction end that differs from germline. The V and J genes are TRBV30 and TRBJ2-1, with 9 bases that match TRBD1. Germline loops: CDR1 GTSNPN, CDR2 SVGIG (reference sequence). The CDR3 totals 15 residues. The CDR3 sequence: CAWSPTGGSRNGQFF. The CDR3 DNA reads TGTGCCTGGAGTCCTACAGGGGGCTCCCGCAATGGGCAGTTCTTC.